These 3 T cell receptor beta chains came from one sample sequenced in a study of naive and memory T cell subsets. The library had UMIs added by 3' ligation of an oligonucleotide to TCR cDNA. Amplification of ligated cDNA took four PCR rounds with SP2 and nested alpha and beta constant primers. TCRdb re-called the 5' RACE reads with MiXCR, one entry per CDR3 protein. Of tens of thousands of distinct CDR3 sequences listed, approximately 8% are singletons. Receptors were obtained from a female donor in good health.

In this sample, this clonotype turned up a few times. The chain uses TRBV5-4 and TRBJ2-5; D gene uncertain. The CDR3 is made up of 14 amino acids. Trimming removed 2 bases at V and 2 bases at J, with 10 bases between. Germline V lookup: CDR1 SGHNT, CDR2 YYREEE (reference sequence). The CDR3 DNA reads as TGTGCCAGCAGCTTCTCACATACACAAGAGACCCAGTACTTC. Its protein product is CASSFSHTQETQYF.

The chain carries TRBV19 and TRBJ2-7, with D tentatively TRBD2 (6 bases). This CDR3 is 17 amino acids long. Germline-derived CDR1 and CDR2 are LNHDA and SQIVND (reference sequence). V gave up 5 bases and J gave up 3 bases, with 23 bases separating them. CDR3 sequence: CASSSRGVAALHYEQYF. DNA of the CDR3: TGTGCCAGTAGTTCCCGCGGGGTCGCTGCCCTCCACTACGAGCAGTACTTC.

This clonotype was recorded many times. The chain carries TRBV20-1 and TRBJ1-4; D is uncertain. V lost 3 bases to trimming and J lost 4 bases, with 18 bases between them. Germline V gives CDR1 DFQATT, CDR2 SNEGSKA (reference sequence). There are 16 residues in the CDR3. The CDR3 protein is CSASVDTAYFNEKLFF. The CDR3 nucleotides are TGCAGTGCTAGTGTCGACACCGCCTATTTTAATGAAAAACTGTTTTTT.